The clone carrying this T cell receptor (beta chain) was seen many times. From germline, CDR1 is GTSNPN and CDR2 SVGIG (reference sequence). The V gene lost 4 bases and the J gene lost 5 bases, with 12 bases spanning the gap. The CDR3 extends over 14 amino acids. This sample was taken from a study of T cells in Graves' hyperthyroidism and ophthalmopathy. Using RNA transcripts as the source, TCR beta CDR3 regions were amplified. RT-PCR in the first round (using the HTBI primer set) targeted the TCR CDR3. TCRdb fed the multiplex PCR reads into MiXCR, producing one record per CDR3 protein. The repertoire includes 130,000 to 150,000 distinct CDR3 sequences, around 21% of them detected once, and over 60% sits in the top ten. Hyperthyroidism was newly diagnosed in patients aged 18 to 65 (duration under 2 months). Diagnoses rested on clinical symptoms, serum thyroxine and TRAb, thyroid ultrasound and orbital computed tomography.

The TCR was taken from a woman in her fifties or sixties with Graves' hyperthyroidism that later progressed to Graves' ophthalmopathy. The chain recombines TRBV30 with TRBJ1-6; D remains ambiguous. Input material: blood. Here the CDR3 reads CAWNGQSNNSPLHF. CDR3 coding DNA: TGTGCCTGGAATGGTCAGTCCAATAATTCACCCCTCCACTTT.